Below, one TCR beta chain is given with its context. As yet, its antigen is unknown. The source of the sample is a study of beta chain features in type 1 diabetes. Findings and limits, study-wide: Among patients with Type 1 diabetes, TCRB CDR3s were moderately but significantly shorter in every one of the four CD4+ subsets. The study left unresolved whether HLA type influences TCRB rearrangement.

V gave up 4 bases and J gave up 2 bases, with 18 bases separating them. The CDR3 extends over 15 amino acids. Germline CDR1 reads GTSNPN; CDR2 reads SVGIG (reference sequence). Reverse transcribing all isolated RNA meant expressed TCRB transcripts were sequenced. Produced via immunoSEQ multiplex PCR; TCRdb's table is partial and in-frame only. The data contain a few hundred thousand clones, about a sixth of them singletons. The chain couples TRBV30 to TRBJ2-7; no firm D call. Source material: naive CD4+ T cells from blood. The TCR was taken from a man under 40 with type 1 diabetes. CDR3 sequence: CAWKPTALLTYEQYF. CDR3 coding DNA: TGTGCCTGGAAACCAACGGCCCTTTTAACCTACGAGCAGTACTTC. The full variable domain, completed using reference TRBV30 and TRBJ2-7, is SQTIHQWPATLVQPVGSPLSLECTVEGTSNPNLYWYRQAAGRGLQLLFYSVGIGQISSEVPQNLSASRPQDRQFILSSKKLLLSDSGFYLCAWKPTALLTYEQYFGPGTRLTVT.